This passage covers 8 T cell receptor beta chains from one sample sequenced in a study of OX40 agonist ivuxolimab in advanced cancers. Data came from immunoSEQ multiplex PCR; TCRdb stores just in-frame clones and leaves some out. This table has about 57,000 clones, 83% appearing once. The source was CD4+ or CD8+ T cells sorted from blood, collected in a trial of the OX40 agonist ivuxolimab. The source is an adult with an advanced solid tumor such as melanoma, head and neck, liver or kidney cancer.

V gene TRBV7-2 combines with J gene TRBJ2-7, with D perhaps being TRBD1 or TRBD2 (5 bases each). The CDR3 length is 13 residues. The V end lost 6 bases, the J end lost 4 bases, and 13 bases lay between the germline ends. The germline CDR1 and CDR2 sequences are SGHTA and FQGNSA. DNA for the CDR3: TGTGCCAGCAGTTCCGGGACGCTGTACGAGCAGTACTTC. It specifies CASSSGTLYEQYF.

This clone was detected once. This sample includes further DNA sequences coding for the same CDR3. The chain uses TRBV5-1 and TRBJ2-3, with 14 bases aligning to TRBD2. This CDR3 has 16 residues. Germline-derived CDR1 and CDR2 are SGHRS and YFSETQ. V was clipped by 4 bases and J by 2 bases; unmatched bases: 3. CDR3 coding DNA: TGCGCCAGCAGCCTGGGACTAGCGGGAGACACAGATACGCAGTATTTT. It specifies CASSLGLAGDTDTQYF. Supplemented by reference TRBV5-1 and TRBJ2-3, the full variable domain reads KAGVTQTPRYLIKTRGQQVTLSCSPISGHRSVSWYQQTPGQGLQFLFEYFSETQRNKGNFPGRFSGRQFSNSRSEMNVSTLELGDSALYLCASSLGLAGDTDTQYFGPGTRLTVL.

In this sample, this clone turned up once. V gene TRBV5-8 combines with J gene TRBJ1-1; possibly TRBD1 for D (6 bases). The CDR3 contains 14 residues. Germline V CDR1 and CDR2: SGHTS, YDEGEE. Trimming shortened V by 1 base and J by 4 bases, and 11 bases separated the two germline ends. The DNA of the CDR3 is TGTGCCAGCAGCTTGCCAGGGGCGGTCACTGAAGCTTTCTTT. It specifies CASSLPGAVTEAFF.

This clone was seen a few times. The chain uses TRBV6-5 and TRBJ1-3; a weak D match, TRBD1 (5 bases). Trimming stripped 10 bases from V and 4 bases from J, with 11 bases between. Germline V lookup: CDR1 MNHEY, CDR2 SVGAGI. This CDR3 has 12 residues. The CDR3 DNA follows: TGTGCCACCCGGACATCGGGAAACACCATATATTTT. It codes for CATRTSGNTIYF.

The chain links TRBV20-1 to TRBJ2-5, with D unresolved. V lost 6 bases and J lost 5, with 7 bases in between. Per the germline V gene, CDR1 is DFQATT and CDR2 is SNEGSKA (reference sequence). The CDR3 is made up of 10 amino acids. CDR3: CSATRETQYF. The CDR3 nucleotides read TGCAGTGCCACCAGGGAGACCCAGTACTTC.

The CDR3 nucleotides read TGTGCCAGCAGTGAAGCGCTGGGGGGCCCCTACGAGCAGTACTTC. This encodes CASSEALGGPYEQYF. The chain couples TRBV6-1 to TRBJ2-7; the D call may be TRBD1 or TRBD2 (6 bases each). The CDR3 contains 15 residues. Trimming removed 0 bases from V and 2 bases from J, with 11 bases in between. Germline V lookup: CDR1 MNHNS, CDR2 SASEGT.

This chain joins TRBV2 and TRBJ1-5; D might be TRBD1 (5 bases). The CDR3 is made up of 13 amino acids. Trimming shortened V by 11 bases and J by 3 bases, and 14 bases separated the two germline ends. Germline lookup yields CDR1 SNHLY and CDR2 FYNNEI. The CDR3 DNA follows: TGTGCCTCCAGCAGGGTACCCAATCAGCCCCAGCATTTT. Protein product: CASSRVPNQPQHF.

In this sample, this clone turned up a few times. The chain employs TRBV5-1 and TRBJ1-4, with 7 bases lining up with TRBD1. V dropped 0 bases and J dropped 5; count of bases not matched to a gene: 4. CDR3 size: 15 residues. Germline assignment: CDR1 SGHRS and CDR2 YFSETQ. In nucleotides, the CDR3 is TGCGCCAGCAGCTTGGGCCAACAGGGGAATGAAAAACTGTTTTTT. Amino acid sequence: CASSLGQQGNEKLFF. Looking up the rest from reference TRBV5-1 and TRBJ1-4 gives the full variable domain: KAGVTQTPRYLIKTRGQQVTLSCSPISGHRSVSWYQQTPGQGLQFLFEYFSETQRNKGNFPGRFSGRQFSNSRSEMNVSTLELGDSALYLCASSLGQQGNEKLFFGSGTQLSVL.